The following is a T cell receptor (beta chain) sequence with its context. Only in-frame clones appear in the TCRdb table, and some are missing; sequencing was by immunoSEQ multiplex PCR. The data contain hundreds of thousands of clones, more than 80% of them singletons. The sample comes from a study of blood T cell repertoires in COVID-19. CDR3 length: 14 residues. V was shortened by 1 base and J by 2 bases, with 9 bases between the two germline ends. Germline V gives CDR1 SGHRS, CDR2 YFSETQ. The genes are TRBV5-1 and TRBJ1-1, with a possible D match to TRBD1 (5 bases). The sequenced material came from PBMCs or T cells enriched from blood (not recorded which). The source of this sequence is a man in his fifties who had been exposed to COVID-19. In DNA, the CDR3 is TGCGCCAGCAGCTTGTTCTGGGGCAACACTGAAGCTTTCTTT. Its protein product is CASSLFWGNTEAFF.